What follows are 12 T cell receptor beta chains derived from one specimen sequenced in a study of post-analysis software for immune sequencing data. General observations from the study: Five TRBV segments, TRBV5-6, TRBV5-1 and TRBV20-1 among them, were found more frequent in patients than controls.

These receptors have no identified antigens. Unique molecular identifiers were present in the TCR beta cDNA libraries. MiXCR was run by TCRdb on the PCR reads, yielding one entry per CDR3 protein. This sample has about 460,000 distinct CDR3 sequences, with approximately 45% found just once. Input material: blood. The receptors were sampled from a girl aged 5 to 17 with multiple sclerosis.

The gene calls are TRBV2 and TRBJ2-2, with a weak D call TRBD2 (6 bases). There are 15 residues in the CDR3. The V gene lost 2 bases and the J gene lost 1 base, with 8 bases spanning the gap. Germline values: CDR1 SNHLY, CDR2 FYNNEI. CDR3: CASSEMGLNTGELFF. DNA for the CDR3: TGTGCCAGCAGTGAAATGGGACTGAACACCGGGGAGCTGTTTTTT.

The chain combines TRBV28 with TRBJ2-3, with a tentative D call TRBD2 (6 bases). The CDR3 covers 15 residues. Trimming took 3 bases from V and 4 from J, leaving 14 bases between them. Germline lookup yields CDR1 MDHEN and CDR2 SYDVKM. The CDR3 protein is CASSLIRERSDTQYF. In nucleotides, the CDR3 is TGTGCCAGCAGTTTGATCCGGGAGCGGTCAGATACGCAGTATTTT. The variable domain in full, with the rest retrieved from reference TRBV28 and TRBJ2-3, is DVKVTQSSRYLVKRTGEKVFLECVQDMDHENMFWYRQDPGLGLRLIYFSYDVKMKEKGDIPEGYSVSREKKERFSLILESASTNQTSMYLCASSLIRERSDTQYFGPGTRLTVL.

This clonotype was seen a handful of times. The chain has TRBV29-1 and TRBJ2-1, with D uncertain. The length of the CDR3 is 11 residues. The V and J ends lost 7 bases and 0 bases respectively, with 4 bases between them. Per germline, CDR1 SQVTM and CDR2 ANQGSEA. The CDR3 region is CSGDSYNEQFF. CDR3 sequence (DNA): TGCAGCGGGGACTCCTACAATGAGCAGTTCTTC.

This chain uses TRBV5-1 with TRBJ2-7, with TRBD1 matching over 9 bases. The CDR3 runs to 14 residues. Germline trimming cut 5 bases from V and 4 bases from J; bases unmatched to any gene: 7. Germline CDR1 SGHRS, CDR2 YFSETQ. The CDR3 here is CASRPGTGIYEQYF. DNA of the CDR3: TGCGCCAGCAGGCCCGGGACAGGGATTTACGAGCAGTACTTC.

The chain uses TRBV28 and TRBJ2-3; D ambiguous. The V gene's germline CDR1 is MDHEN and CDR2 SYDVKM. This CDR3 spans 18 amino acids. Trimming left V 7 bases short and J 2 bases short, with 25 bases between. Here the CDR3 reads CASTLPRMGLDNTDTQYF. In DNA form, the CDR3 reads TGTGCCAGCACCCTGCCCCGGATGGGTCTCGACAACACAGATACGCAGTATTTT.

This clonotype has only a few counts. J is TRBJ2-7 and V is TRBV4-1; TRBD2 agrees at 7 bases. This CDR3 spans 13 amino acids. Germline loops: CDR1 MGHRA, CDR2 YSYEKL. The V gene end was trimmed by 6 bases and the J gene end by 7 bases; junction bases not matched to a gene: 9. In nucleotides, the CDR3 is TGCGCCAGCAGACTGAACGCAGCGGGGGAGCAGTACTTC. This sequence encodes CASRLNAAGEQYF.

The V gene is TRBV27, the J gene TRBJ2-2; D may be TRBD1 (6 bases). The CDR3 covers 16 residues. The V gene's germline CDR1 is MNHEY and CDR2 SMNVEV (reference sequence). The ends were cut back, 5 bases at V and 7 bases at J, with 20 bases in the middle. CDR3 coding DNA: TGTGCCAGCAGTCGGTCACTCAGGGGCTCGGGCGGGGAGCTGTTTTTT. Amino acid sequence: CASSRSLRGSGGELFF.

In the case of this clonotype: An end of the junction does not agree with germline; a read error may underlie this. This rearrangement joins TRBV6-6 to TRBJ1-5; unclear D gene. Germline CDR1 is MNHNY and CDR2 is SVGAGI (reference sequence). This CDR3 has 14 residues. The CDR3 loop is CASSSSQTNRPQHF. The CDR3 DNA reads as TGTGCCAGCAGTTCCTCACAGACTAATCGGCCCCAGCATTTT.

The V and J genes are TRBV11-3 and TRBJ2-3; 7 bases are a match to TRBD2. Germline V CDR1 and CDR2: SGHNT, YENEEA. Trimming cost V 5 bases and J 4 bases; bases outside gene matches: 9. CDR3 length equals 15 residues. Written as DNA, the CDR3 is TGTGCCAGCAGCCTACGGGGGGTAGAGGCAGATACGCAGTATTTT. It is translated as CASSLRGVEADTQYF.

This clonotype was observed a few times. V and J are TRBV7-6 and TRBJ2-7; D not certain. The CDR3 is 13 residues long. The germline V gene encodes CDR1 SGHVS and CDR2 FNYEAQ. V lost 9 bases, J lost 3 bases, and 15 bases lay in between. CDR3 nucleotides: TGTGCCAGTCCTGGGCGGAACGACTACGAGCAGTACTTC. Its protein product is CASPGRNDYEQYF.

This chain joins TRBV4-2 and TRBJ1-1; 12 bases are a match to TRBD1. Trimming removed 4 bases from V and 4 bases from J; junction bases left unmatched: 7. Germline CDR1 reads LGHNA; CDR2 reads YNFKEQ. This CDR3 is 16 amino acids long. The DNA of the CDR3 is TGTGCCAGCAGCCCCCGGGACAGGGGGCGCGTCACTGAAGCTTTCTTT. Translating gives CASSPRDRGRVTEAFF.

The CDR3 nucleotides read TGTGCCAGCAGCTATACTAGCGGGAGGGATACGCAGTATTTT. It encodes CASSYTSGRDTQYF. The chain recombines TRBV5-5 with TRBJ2-3, with TRBD2 identical over 12 bases. Per the germline V gene, CDR1 is SGHKS and CDR2 is YYEKEE (reference sequence). This CDR3 comprises 14 residues. Trimming removed 3 bases from V and 6 bases from J; junction bases left unmatched: 2. Drawing the rest from reference TRBV5-5 and TRBJ2-3, the complete variable domain is DAGVTQSPTHLIKTRGQQVTLRCSPISGHKSVSWYQQVLGQGPQFIFQYYEKEERGRGNFPDRFSARQFPNYSSELNVNALLLGDSALYLCASSYTSGRDTQYFGPGTRLTVL.